These T cell receptor beta chains were read from a single sample in a study of cytomegalovirus exposure and HLA in healthy donors. TCRdb keeps only in-frame clones here, not all; method: immunoSEQ multiplex PCR. Altogether some 160,000 clones are present, more than 65% being singletons, with the ten largest covering approximately 1.6%. Sequenced sample: PBMCs. The receptors derive from a woman in her 30s in good health and CMV-seronegative. Both conserved end residues are trimmed from each CDR3. Fields, in order: V gene, J gene, CDR3 protein.

v_call: TRBV5-6; j_call: TRBJ2-5; cdr3_aa: ASSWSGTGGETQY
v_call: TRBV5-6; j_call: TRBJ2-7; cdr3_aa: ASSLDQGIIGEQY
v_call: TRBV7-2; j_call: TRBJ1-4; cdr3_aa: ASSLDSGGEKLF
v_call: TRBV13; j_call: TRBJ1-2; cdr3_aa: ASSQTGDGYT
v_call: TRBV10-1; j_call: TRBJ1-1; cdr3_aa: ASSEAGIAF
v_call: TRBV25-1; j_call: TRBJ1-2; cdr3_aa: ASSPQGSGYT
v_call: TRBV7-2; j_call: TRBJ2-3; cdr3_aa: ASSGSGRAIDTQY
v_call: TRBV4-2; j_call: TRBJ2-5; cdr3_aa: ASSHMSGVETQY
v_call: TRBV19; j_call: TRBJ2-2; cdr3_aa: ASSILTGPGELF
v_call: TRBV6-4; j_call: TRBJ2-2; cdr3_aa: ASSDSQGATGELF
v_call: TRBV19; j_call: TRBJ1-1; cdr3_aa: ASSIAGGFTEAF
v_call: TRBV2; j_call: TRBJ2-1; cdr3_aa: ASSARRANYNEQF
v_call: TRBV30; j_call: TRBJ1-2; cdr3_aa: AWSGGRYGYT
v_call: TRBV5-6; j_call: TRBJ2-1; cdr3_aa: ASSWDMGYNEQF
v_call: TRBV27; j_call: TRBJ1-2; cdr3_aa: ASSPSHRGDYGYT
v_call: TRBV5-1; j_call: TRBJ1-5; cdr3_aa: ASSISGTGVNQPQH
v_call: TRBV28; j_call: TRBJ2-1; cdr3_aa: ASTGTGLSRARF
v_call: TRBV7-2; j_call: TRBJ2-3; cdr3_aa: ASSLRGGREDTQY
v_call: TRBV7-8; j_call: TRBJ1-1; cdr3_aa: ASSLADRASSTEAF
v_call: TRBV7-3; j_call: TRBJ2-5; cdr3_aa: ASSLSGSGETQY
v_call: TRBV9; j_call: TRBJ2-7; cdr3_aa: ASSNDRGSYEQY
v_call: TRBV6-1; j_call: TRBJ1-2; cdr3_aa: ASSELGSRARVYGYP
v_call: TRBV5-8; j_call: TRBJ1-5; cdr3_aa: ASSWPTVRVGQPQH
v_call: TRBV15; j_call: TRBJ2-5; cdr3_aa: ATSRDLNSETQY
v_call: TRBV7-6; j_call: TRBJ1-5; cdr3_aa: ASSSGGGGNQPQH
v_call: TRBV4-2; j_call: TRBJ2-5; cdr3_aa: ASSPERGGGETQY
v_call: TRBV16; j_call: TRBJ2-6; cdr3_aa: ASSQDFPGANVLT
v_call: TRBV9; j_call: TRBJ1-1; cdr3_aa: ASSVGTGRAF
v_call: TRBV25-1; j_call: TRBJ1-4; cdr3_aa: ASSVRLGRGNEKLF
v_call: TRBV19; j_call: TRBJ1-2; cdr3_aa: ASTTDRGGDYGYT
v_call: TRBV15; j_call: TRBJ1-2; cdr3_aa: ATSRGGVDYGYT
v_call: TRBV5-1; j_call: TRBJ2-7; cdr3_aa: ASSTRPGQGNYEQY
v_call: TRBV4-3; j_call: TRBJ2-2; cdr3_aa: ASSQLGLETTGELF
v_call: TRBV27; j_call: TRBJ2-5; cdr3_aa: ASSSLGQGMETQY
v_call: TRBV19; j_call: TRBJ2-7; cdr3_aa: ASSIDSQVSYEQY
v_call: TRBV10-3; j_call: TRBJ2-7; cdr3_aa: AISETGGRGHEQY
v_call: TRBV18; j_call: TRBJ2-1; cdr3_aa: ASSPGQPYSYNEQF
v_call: TRBV29-1; j_call: TRBJ2-7; cdr3_aa: SVWGQGAYEQY
v_call: TRBV5-4; j_call: TRBJ1-5; cdr3_aa: ASSSDEGPQH
v_call: TRBV11-2; j_call: TRBJ1-4; cdr3_aa: ASSLDLLSEKLF
v_call: TRBV7-2; j_call: TRBJ2-7; cdr3_aa: ASSLEGGSSYEQY
v_call: TRBV9; j_call: TRBJ1-1; cdr3_aa: ASSVGRSPNTEAF
v_call: TRBV21-1; j_call: TRBJ2-7; cdr3_aa: ASSRAKPPSYEQY
v_call: TRBV30; j_call: TRBJ1-5; cdr3_aa: AEGGLNQPQH
v_call: TRBV6-1; j_call: TRBJ2-7; cdr3_aa: ASSELSLAVLGQY
v_call: TRBV9; j_call: TRBJ2-1; cdr3_aa: ASSDLGRGPSYNEQF
v_call: TRBV6-1; j_call: TRBJ1-5; cdr3_aa: ASRAQGDQPQH
v_call: TRBV5-6; j_call: TRBJ1-1; cdr3_aa: ASSWGDSRIYSNTEAF
v_call: TRBV27; j_call: TRBJ2-7; cdr3_aa: ASSILVGTGPYEQY
v_call: TRBV2; j_call: TRBJ1-4; cdr3_aa: ASGDQGLNEKLF
v_call: TRBV27; j_call: TRBJ1-1; cdr3_aa: ASSLQGLRTEAF
v_call: TRBV6-5; j_call: TRBJ1-2; cdr3_aa: ASRGEDRANYGYT
v_call: TRBV9; j_call: TRBJ1-2; cdr3_aa: ASSLPTPGTGGPYT
v_call: TRBV6-1; j_call: TRBJ1-6; cdr3_aa: ASRGQGNSPLH
v_call: TRBV5-6; j_call: TRBJ2-1; cdr3_aa: ASSGLAGVRYNEQF
v_call: TRBV7-9; j_call: TRBJ2-5; cdr3_aa: ASSLGDQETQY
v_call: TRBV7-8; j_call: TRBJ2-7; cdr3_aa: ASSTYRTGNLYEQY